This T cell receptor beta chain is drawn from a study of T cell responses to AZD1222 COVID-19 vaccine. Overall study: The analysis combined second doses at about 4 or about 12 weeks. Study outcomes and limitations: An increase in Spike-specific TCR breadth and depth was observed after two AZD1222 doses.

Assay: immunoSEQ multiplex PCR; the TCRdb copy retains only in-frame clones and omits some. The table records more than 150,000 clones, around 94% of them present only once. About this clone: Its target is unknown. A much larger clone is a single base away; this may be a read error.

CDR1 is MNHNS, CDR2 SASEGT, per germline. CDR3 length: 13 amino acids. The germline V and J ends were trimmed by 5 bases and 0 bases, with 4 bases remaining between them. The sequence was collected from an adult in good health. Sequenced here: peripheral blood, sampled on day 0 of AZD1222 vaccination. The chain couples TRBV6-1 to TRBJ2-2; D uncertain. Here the CDR3 DNA reads TGTGCCAGCAGTAACTCGAACACCGGGGAGCTGTTTTTT. Its protein product is CASSNSNTGELFF.